Sequencing of this TCR beta chain was carried out in a study of neurological immune-mediated disorders (dated by TCRdb to the late 2010s). For context, the study as a whole: Among the roughly 34 multiple sclerosis patients, relapsing-remitting MS accounted for around 30 and secondary progressive MS accounted for 3. Using UMI-based sequencing, the study compared peripheral blood TCR-beta repertoires from patients with HTLV-I-associated myelopathy (HAM/TSP), patients with multiple sclerosis, and healthy controls. Longitudinal samples, technical triplicates and paired sorted CD4+ and CD8+ T-cell subsets, alongside PBMC samples, were included among the approximately 100 TCR-beta libraries. Each longitudinal HAM/TSP and healthy donor was sampled at 3 time-points spaced at about 3-40 month intervals. Of the roughly 70 subjects in the cohort, about 15 were HAM/TSP patients, approximately 34 were multiple sclerosis patients, and 20 were healthy controls.

cDNA synthesis used template-switch 5'RACE with a primer carrying a 10-nucleotide random unique molecular identifier tagging each TCR transcript. Every sequencing run yielded over 160 million TCR-beta sequences covering 15-18 subjects. Total RNA was extracted with the RNeasy kit. TCR-beta VDJ regions were amplified with primers for the TCR constant region and the 5'RACE anchor, using the KAPA Real-time Library Amplification kit. Sample indexes and Illumina adaptors were added in a first PCR, and a second PCR then increased library yield. After Ampure bead purification, the TCR product of roughly 650 bp was size-selected on a 2% E-gel SizeSelection system. Library quality was checked on a Bioanalyzer, concentration was measured with Qubit, and libraries were quantified with the Kapa Library Quantification kit before pooling. Paired-end 2 x 150 bp sequencing of the libraries was performed on an Illumina HiSeq 2500. To increase sequence diversity, roughly 24-32% phiX was spiked into each library pool. For the original study's pipeline: Quality-filtered reads were processed with the UMI-based MiGEC pipeline, and over 85% of raw TCR sequences were removed by the MiGEC pipeline during error correction. IMGT germline references were used for aligning VDJ genes, and each clonotype was defined as a unique CDR3 amino acid sequence together with its V-J genes. Clonal expansion, Shannon diversity and CDR3 relatedness were evaluated with VDJtools (CalcPairwiseDistances, ClusterSamples), while phylogenetic trees were built in CLCbio workbench. Using coefficient-of-variation modelling across technical triplicates, the study counted a clone as expanded if it had at least 8 unique UMIs. The public reads were reanalyzed by TCRdb: fastp trimming at Q25, MiXCR alignment, in-frame beta chains only. Identical CDR3 protein sequences are pooled into one entry, listed with their most common genes and DNA. These V and J calls are TCRdb output, not the study's own analysis. The sample profile shows 65,000 to 95,000 distinct CDR3 sequences; around 6% of them were found once. The ten largest clones add up to roughly 8.6% of the sample.

Germline trimming amounts to 8 bases on V and 5 bases on J, with 13 as the count of junction bases outside the gene matches. Reading from cysteine to phenylalanine, the CDR3 counts 14 amino acids. Only the CDR3 portion is preserved as DNA: 42 bases, with reading frame beginning at the first base. CDR1 and CDR2, per the germline V gene, are SQVTM and ANQGSEA. This clonotype was detected ten times or more. It lacks a known antigen. Base qualities are missing; no much larger clone stands one base away. The time point label for this specimen denotes: longitudinal time-point 2. Unsorted PBMC libraries were generated from 2 million PBMCs stored in RNAlater at -80 °C until RNA extraction. Multiple sclerosis patients were enrolled in a US clinical protocol evaluating disease progression by magnetic resonance imaging. Peripheral blood underwent Ficoll-Hypaque density gradient centrifugation to isolate PBMCs, which were then cryopreserved in liquid nitrogen.

Summary of the overall study and its limitations: No identical CDR3 amino acid sequences were shared among expanded clones across subjects, suggesting private TCR-beta repertoires in all groups. Phylogenetic analysis grouped repertoires from 18 of 34 MS patients into a cluster of related CDR3 sequences, suggesting a possible repertoire-level signature. The highest TCR clonal expansion was observed in HAM/TSP patients, whereas the lowest was observed in MS patients, even when compared with healthy controls. The MS cluster was not associated with any clinical or MRI features, and the authors stated that larger cohorts are needed.

This receptor chain uses TRBV29-1 and TRBJ2-5, with 8 middle bases fitting TRBD1. This clonotype was obtained from a woman aged 60-70 years with multiple sclerosis. The material sequenced was PBMCs. The CDR3 has the sequence CSLRGQATEETQYF. The nucleotides are TGCAGCCTCCGGGGACAGGCCACCGAGGAGACCCAGTACTTC.